The TCR beta chain described here comes from a study of CD8 T cells in Susac syndrome (dated by TCRdb to 2018 to 2020). A note on the overall study: Whether CD8+ T cell activation and differentiation in Susac syndrome was antigen driven was tested using repertoire sequencing.

Cut back by 2 bases and 8 bases, the V and J ends lie 6 bases apart. The CDR3 numbers 11 residues from cysteine through phenylalanine. CDR3 DNA is the only sequence kept; it has 33 bases, read in frame from the first base. CDR1 SGHAT and CDR2 FQNNGV are derived from the germline V gene. Peripheral blood CD8+ and CD4+ T cells from healthy donors, Susac syndrome patients and multiple sclerosis patients were profiled by high-throughput TCR beta sequencing. The healthy donors served as controls matched for age and sex. Bulk CD8+ and CD4+ T cells were purified by magnetic negative isolation, while CD8+ TEMRA cells were enriched using FACS. Blood was drawn into EDTA tubes, processed within 24 hours, and PBMCs were isolated by density gradient centrifugation. PBMCs intended for TCR sequencing were cryopreserved in liquid nitrogen and were subsequently thawed in a 37 degrees C water bath. The sorted or isolated CD4+, CD8+ and CD8+ TEMRA cells reached a purity of at least 90%.

RNA was extracted using the RNeasy kit, and roughly 0.5 to 1 ug of the RNA was reverse transcribed with random hexamers. TCR beta CDR3 regions were amplified with the immunoSEQ multiplex PCR assay covering 54 Vbeta and 13 Jbeta segments. To correct PCR amplification bias, a synthetic template baseline was used for both primer optimization and computational correction. In the original analysis: Reads were annotated to V, D and J genes according to IMGT and were analyzed with immunoSEQ Analyzer, with only productive sequences retained. Clonality was calculated as one minus the Shannon entropy normalized by log2 of the number of productive unique sequences. For each patient and control, public and private clones were evaluated among the 100 most prevalent clones. Susac-specific clones were defined as absent from healthy and MS cohorts, around 980 published viral clones and other ImmuneACCESS disease sequences. TCRdb cleaned the public reads at Q25 with fastp, built clones with MiXCR and kept in-frame beta chains. Each CDR3 protein gets just one entry, which takes the most common genes and DNA from the rows behind it. These V and J calls derive from TCRdb rather than the authors' analysis. For this sample there are 150,000 to 200,000 distinct CDR3 sequences; about 95% appear just once. The ten largest clones represent about 0.1% of the sample.

Broad study findings and their caveats: The study acknowledged that relatively few individuals were included in the TCR sequencing and HLA analysis.

Points on this clonotype: Its specific antigen is unknown. Nothing much larger sits one base from this clone, and base qualities are not available.

Source material: CD4+ T cells from PBMCs. The sequence links TRBV11-2 to TRBJ2-5; no D gene can be assigned with confidence. The TCR originated in a human donor in good health. The encoded CDR3 is CASSLTATQYF. The DNA sequence is TGTGCCAGCAGCTTAACGGCAACCCAGTACTTC.